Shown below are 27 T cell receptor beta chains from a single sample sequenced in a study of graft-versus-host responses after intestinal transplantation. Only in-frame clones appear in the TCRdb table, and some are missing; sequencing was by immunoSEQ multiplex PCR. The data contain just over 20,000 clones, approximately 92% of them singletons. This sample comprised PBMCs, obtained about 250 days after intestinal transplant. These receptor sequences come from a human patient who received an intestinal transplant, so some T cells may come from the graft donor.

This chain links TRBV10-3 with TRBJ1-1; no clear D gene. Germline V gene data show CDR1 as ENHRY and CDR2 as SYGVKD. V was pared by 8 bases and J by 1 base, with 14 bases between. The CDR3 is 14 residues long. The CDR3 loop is CAIQTLGPNTEAFF. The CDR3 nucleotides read TGTGCCATCCAGACCCTAGGGCCGAACACTGAAGCTTTCTTT.

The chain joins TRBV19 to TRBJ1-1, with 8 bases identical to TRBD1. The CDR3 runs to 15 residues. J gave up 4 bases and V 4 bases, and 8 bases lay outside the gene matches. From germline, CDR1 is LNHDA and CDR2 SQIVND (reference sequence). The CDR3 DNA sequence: TGTGCCAGTAGTACCTTGGACAGGGAGGCCACTGAAGCTTTCTTT. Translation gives CASSTLDREATEAFF.

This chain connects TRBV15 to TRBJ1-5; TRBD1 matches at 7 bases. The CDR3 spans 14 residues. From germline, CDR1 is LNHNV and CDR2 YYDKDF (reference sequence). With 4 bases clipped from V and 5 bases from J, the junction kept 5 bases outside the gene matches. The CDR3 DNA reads TGTGCCACCAGCACTGAAGGGACAGATCAGCCCCAGCATTTT. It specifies CATSTEGTDQPQHF. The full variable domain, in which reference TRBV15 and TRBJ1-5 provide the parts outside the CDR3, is DAMVIQNPRYQVTQFGKPVTLSCSQTLNHNVMYWYQQKSSQAPKLLFHYYDKDFNNEADTPDNFQSRRPNTSFCFLDIRSPGLGDTAMYLCATSTEGTDQPQHFGDGTRLSIL.

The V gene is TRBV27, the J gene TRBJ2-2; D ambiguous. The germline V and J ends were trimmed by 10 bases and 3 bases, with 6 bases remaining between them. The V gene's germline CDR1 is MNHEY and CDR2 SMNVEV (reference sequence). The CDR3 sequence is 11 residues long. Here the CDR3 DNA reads TGTGCCACCTCTTACACCGGGGAGCTGTTTTTT. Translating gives CATSYTGELFF.

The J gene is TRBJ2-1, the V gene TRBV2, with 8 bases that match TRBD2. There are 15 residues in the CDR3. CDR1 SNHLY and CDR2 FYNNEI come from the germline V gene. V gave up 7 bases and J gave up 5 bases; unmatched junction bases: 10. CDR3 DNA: TGTGCCAGCAAAGCCTTCGGACTAGCTGACAATGAGCAGTTCTTC. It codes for CASKAFGLADNEQFF.

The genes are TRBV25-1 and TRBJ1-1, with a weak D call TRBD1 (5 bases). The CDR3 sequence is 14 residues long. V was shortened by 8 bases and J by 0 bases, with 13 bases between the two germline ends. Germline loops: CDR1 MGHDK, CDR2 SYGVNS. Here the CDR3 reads CASGGVGLNTEAFF. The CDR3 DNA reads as TGTGCCAGCGGGGGAGTTGGTTTGAACACTGAAGCTTTCTTT.

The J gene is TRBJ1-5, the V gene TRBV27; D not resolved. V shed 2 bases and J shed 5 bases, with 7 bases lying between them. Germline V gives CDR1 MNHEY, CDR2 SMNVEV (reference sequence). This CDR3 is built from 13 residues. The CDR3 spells CASSLGRYQPQHF. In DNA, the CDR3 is TGTGCCAGCAGTTTAGGCCGGTATCAGCCCCAGCATTTT.

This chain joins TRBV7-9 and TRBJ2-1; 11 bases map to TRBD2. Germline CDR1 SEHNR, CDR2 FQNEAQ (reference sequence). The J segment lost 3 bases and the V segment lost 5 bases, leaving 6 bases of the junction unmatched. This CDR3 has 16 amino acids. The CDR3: CASSPPTSGSYNEQFF. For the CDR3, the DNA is TGTGCCAGCAGCCCCCCCACTAGCGGGAGCTACAATGAGCAGTTCTTC.

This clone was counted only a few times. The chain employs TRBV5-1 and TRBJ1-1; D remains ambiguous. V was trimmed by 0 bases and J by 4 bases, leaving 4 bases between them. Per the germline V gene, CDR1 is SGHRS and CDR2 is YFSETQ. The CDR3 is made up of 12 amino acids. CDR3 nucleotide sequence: TGCGCCAGCAGCTTGGGGTCCACTGAAGCTTTCTTT. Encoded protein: CASSLGSTEAFF.

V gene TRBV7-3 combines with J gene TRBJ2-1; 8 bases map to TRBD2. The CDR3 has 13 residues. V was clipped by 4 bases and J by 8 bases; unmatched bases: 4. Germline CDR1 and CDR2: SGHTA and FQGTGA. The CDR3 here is CASSYGLADEQFF. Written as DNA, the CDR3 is TGTGCCAGCAGCTATGGACTAGCCGATGAGCAGTTCTTC.

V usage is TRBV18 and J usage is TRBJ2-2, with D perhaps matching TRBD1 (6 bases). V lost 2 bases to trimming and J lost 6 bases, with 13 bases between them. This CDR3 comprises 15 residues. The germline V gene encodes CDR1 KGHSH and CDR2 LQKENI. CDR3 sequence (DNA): TGTGCCAGCTCACCAGGGACACGGAAACCCGGGGAGCTGTTTTTT. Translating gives CASSPGTRKPGELFF.

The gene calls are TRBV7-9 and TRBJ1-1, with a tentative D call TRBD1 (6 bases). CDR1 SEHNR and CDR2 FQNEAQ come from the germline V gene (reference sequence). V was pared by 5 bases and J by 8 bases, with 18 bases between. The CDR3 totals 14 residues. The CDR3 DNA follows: TGTGCCAGCAGCCCCCCGCCAGGGGACGTCGAAGCTTTCTTT. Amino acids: CASSPPPGDVEAFF.

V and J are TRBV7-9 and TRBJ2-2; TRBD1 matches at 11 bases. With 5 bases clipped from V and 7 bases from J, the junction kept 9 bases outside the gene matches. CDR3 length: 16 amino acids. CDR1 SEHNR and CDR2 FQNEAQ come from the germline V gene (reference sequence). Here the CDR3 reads CASSPSGTGGNGELFF. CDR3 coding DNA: TGTGCCAGCAGCCCCTCCGGGACAGGGGGAAACGGGGAGCTGTTTTTT.

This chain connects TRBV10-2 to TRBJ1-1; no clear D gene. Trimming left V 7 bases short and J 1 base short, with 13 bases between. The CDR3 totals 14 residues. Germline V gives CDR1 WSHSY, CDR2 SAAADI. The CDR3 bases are TGCGCCAGCACCCACCCCAGCAGGAACACTGAAGCTTTCTTT. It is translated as CASTHPSRNTEAFF.

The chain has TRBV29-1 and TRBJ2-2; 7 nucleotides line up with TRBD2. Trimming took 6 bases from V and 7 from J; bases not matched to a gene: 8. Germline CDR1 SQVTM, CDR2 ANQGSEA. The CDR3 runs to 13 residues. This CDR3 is CSVLREGGGELFF. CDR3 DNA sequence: TGCAGCGTGTTGAGGGAGGGAGGCGGGGAGCTGTTTTTT.

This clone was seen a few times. The CDR3 nucleotides read TGTGCCAGCAAGTACAGGGGCATCTATGGCTACACCTTC. This translates into CASKYRGIYGYTF. The chain uses TRBV28 and TRBJ1-2, with 7 bases lining up with TRBD1. From germline, CDR1 is MDHEN and CDR2 SYDVKM. The CDR3 contains 13 residues. With V trimmed by 7 bases and J by 4 bases, 6 bases remained unmatched.

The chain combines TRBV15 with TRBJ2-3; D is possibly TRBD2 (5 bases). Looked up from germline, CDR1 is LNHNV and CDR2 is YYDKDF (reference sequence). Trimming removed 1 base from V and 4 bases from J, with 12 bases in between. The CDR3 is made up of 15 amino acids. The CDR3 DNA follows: TGTGCCACCAGCAGAGGAGGGCTTGGTGCAGATACGCAGTATTTT. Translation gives CATSRGGLGADTQYF.

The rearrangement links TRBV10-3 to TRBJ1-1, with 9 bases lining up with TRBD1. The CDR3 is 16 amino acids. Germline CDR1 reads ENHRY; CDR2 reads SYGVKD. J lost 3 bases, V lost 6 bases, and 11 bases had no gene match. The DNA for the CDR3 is TGTGCCATCAGCCGGGACAGGGCTTTATTGGACACTGAAGCTTTCTTT. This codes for CAISRDRALLDTEAFF.

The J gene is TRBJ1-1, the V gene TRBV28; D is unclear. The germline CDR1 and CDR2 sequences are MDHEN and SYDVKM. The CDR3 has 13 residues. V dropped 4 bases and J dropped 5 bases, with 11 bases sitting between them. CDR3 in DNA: TGTGCCAGCAGTTCCCCGGTTGGGACTGAAGCTTTCTTT. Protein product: CASSSPVGTEAFF.

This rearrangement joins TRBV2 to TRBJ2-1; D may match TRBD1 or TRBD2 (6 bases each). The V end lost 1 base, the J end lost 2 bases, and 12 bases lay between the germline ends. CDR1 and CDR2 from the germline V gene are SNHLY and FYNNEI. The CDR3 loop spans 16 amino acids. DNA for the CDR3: TGTGCCAGCAGTGAAGGGAGGGGGACCCCCTACAATGAGCAGTTCTTC. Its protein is CASSEGRGTPYNEQFF.

CDR3 sequence reads: CASSGWGTSGKGGANVLTF. The CDR3 bases are TGTGCCAGCAGCGGATGGGGGACTAGCGGAAAGGGAGGGGCCAACGTCCTGACTTTC. V gene TRBV21-1 combines with J gene TRBJ2-6; the table's D call TRBD2 went unverified against the DNA. TRBV21-1 is assigned pseudogene status. The CDR3 runs to 19 residues.

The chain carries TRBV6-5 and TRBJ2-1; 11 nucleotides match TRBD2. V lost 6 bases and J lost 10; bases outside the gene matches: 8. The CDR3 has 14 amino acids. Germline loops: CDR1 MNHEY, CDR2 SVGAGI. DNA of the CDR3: TGTGCCAGCAGGCCGACTAGCGGGACAGGGGAGCAGTTCTTC. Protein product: CASRPTSGTGEQFF.

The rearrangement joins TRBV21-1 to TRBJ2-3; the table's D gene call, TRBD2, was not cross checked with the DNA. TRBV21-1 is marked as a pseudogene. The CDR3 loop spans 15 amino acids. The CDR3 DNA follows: TGTGCCAGCAGCAGCCACGGAGCCAAAACAGATACGCAGTATTTT. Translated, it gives CASSSHGAKTDTQYF.

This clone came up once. The CDR3 region has the DNA TGTGCCAGCTCACAAGGCATGAACACTGAAGCTTTCTTT. Translation: CASSQGMNTEAFF. J is TRBJ1-1 and V is TRBV18; D remains unclear. The germline V gene encodes CDR1 KGHSH and CDR2 LQKENI. The CDR3 spans 13 residues. V lost 4 bases and J 0 bases, leaving 6 bases between the germline ends. Supplemented by reference TRBV18 and TRBJ1-1, the full variable domain reads NAGVMQNPRHLVRRRGQEARLRCSPMKGHSHVYWYRQLPEEGLKFMVYLQKENIIDESGMPKERFSAEFPKEGPSILRIQQVVRGDSAAYFCASSQGMNTEAFFGQGTRLTVV.

CDR3 residues: CASSPPPPGLAPYEQYF. Here the CDR3 DNA reads TGTGCCAGCAGTCCACCCCCCCCGGGACTAGCTCCTTACGAGCAGTACTTC. The V gene is TRBV28, the J gene TRBJ2-5; TRBD2 matches at 9 bases. The J call may be mistaken, given a closer DNA end match to TRBJ2-7. CDR3 length: 17 residues. Per germline, CDR1 MDHEN and CDR2 SYDVKM.

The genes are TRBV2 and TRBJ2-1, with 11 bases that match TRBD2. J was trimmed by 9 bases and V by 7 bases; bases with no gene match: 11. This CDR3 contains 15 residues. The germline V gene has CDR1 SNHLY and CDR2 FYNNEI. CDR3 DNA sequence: TGTGCCAGCAACGTTGTACTAGCGGGAGCGGCTGAGCAGTTCTTC. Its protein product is CASNVVLAGAAEQFF.

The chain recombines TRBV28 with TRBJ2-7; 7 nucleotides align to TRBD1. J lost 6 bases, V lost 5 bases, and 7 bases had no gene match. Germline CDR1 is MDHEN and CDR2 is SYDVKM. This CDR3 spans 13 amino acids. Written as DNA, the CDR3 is TGTGCCAGCAGTGACAGGGTCCCTGGCGAGCAGTACTTC. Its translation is CASSDRVPGEQYF.